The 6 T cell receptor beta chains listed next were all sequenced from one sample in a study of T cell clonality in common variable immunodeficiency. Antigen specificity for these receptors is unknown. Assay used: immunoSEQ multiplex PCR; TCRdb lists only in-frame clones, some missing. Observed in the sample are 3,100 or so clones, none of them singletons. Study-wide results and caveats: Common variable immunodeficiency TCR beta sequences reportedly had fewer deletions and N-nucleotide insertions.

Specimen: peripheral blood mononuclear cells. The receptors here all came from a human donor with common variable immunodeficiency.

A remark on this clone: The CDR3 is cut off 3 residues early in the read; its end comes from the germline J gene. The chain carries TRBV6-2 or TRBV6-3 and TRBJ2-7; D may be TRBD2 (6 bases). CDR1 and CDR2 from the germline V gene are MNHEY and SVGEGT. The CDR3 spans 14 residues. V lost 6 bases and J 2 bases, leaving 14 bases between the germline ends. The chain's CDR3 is CASRSGTYPYEQYF. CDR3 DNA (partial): TGTGCCAGCAGATCCGGGACTTACCCCTACGAG.

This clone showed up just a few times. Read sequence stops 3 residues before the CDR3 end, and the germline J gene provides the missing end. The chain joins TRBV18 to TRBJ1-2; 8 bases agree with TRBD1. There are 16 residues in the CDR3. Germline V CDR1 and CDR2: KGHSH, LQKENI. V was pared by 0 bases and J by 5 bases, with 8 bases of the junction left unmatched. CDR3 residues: CASSPPRTGPWYGYTF. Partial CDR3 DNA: TGTGCCAGCTCACCACCTAGGACAGGGCCATGGTATGGC.

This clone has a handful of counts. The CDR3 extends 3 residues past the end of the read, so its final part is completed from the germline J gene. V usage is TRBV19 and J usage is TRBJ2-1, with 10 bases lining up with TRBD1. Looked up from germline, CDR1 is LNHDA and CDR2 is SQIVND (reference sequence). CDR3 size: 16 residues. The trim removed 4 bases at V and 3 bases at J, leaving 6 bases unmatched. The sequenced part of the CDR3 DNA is TGTGCCAGTAGTACCCGCGGGACAGGGGTCTACAATGAG. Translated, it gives CASSTRGTGVYNE. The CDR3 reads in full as CASSTRGTGVYNEQFF.

The CDR3 here is CASSLTREVNEQFF. The DNA read from the CDR3 is TGTGCCAGCAGCTTAACCAGGGAGGTCAATGAG. The chain joins TRBV7-9 to TRBJ2-1; weak D call: TRBD2 (6 bases). The CDR3 extends 3 residues past the end of the read, so its final part is completed from the germline J gene. CDR1 and CDR2 from the germline V gene are SEHNR and FQNEAQ (reference sequence). With 2 bases removed from V and 6 bases from J, the gap between germline ends came to 11 bases. The CDR3 runs to 14 residues.

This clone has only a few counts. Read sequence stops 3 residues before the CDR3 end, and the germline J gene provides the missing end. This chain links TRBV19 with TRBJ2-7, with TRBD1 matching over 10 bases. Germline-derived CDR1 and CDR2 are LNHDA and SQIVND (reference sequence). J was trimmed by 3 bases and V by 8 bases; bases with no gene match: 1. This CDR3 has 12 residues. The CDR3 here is CASGQGVYEQYF. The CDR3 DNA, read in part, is TGTGCCAGTGGACAGGGGGTCTACGAG.

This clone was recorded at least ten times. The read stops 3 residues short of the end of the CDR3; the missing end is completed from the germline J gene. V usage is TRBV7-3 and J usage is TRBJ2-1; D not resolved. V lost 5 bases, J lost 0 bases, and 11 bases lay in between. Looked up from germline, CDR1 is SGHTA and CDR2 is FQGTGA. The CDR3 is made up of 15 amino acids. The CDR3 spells CASSPDSSSYNEQFF. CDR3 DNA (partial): TGTGCCAGCAGCCCCGACTCGAGCTCCTACAATGAG.